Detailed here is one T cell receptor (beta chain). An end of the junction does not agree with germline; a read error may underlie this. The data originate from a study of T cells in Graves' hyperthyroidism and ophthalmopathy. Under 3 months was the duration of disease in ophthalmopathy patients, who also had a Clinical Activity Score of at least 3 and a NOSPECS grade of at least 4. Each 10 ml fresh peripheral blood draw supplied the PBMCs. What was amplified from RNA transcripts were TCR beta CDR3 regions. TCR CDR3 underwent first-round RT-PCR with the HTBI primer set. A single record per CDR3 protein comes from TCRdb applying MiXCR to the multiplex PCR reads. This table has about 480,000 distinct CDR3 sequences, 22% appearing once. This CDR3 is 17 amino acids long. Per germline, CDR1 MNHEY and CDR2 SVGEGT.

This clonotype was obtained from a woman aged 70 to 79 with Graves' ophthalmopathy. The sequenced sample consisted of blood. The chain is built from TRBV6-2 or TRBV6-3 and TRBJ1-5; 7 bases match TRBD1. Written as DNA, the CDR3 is TGTGCCAGCAGTTCCTTCGGGGCAGGGGGACTGAATCAACCCCAGCATTTT. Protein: CASSSFGAGGLNQPQHF.